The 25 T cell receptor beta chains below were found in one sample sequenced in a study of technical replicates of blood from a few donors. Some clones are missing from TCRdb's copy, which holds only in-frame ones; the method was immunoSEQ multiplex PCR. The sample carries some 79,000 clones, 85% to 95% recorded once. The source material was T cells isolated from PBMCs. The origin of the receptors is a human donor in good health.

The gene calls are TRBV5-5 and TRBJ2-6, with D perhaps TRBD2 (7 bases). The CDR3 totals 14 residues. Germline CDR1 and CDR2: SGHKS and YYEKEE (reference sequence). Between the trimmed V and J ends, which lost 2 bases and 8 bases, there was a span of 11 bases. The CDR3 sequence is CASSLGGAPNVLTF. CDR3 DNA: TGTGCCAGCAGCTTAGGGGGGGCACCCAACGTCCTGACTTTC.

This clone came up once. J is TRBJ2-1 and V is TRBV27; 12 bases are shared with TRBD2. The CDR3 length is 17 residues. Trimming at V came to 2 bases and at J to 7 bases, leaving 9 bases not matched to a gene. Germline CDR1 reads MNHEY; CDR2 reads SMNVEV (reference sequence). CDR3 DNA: TGTGCCAGCAGTTTAGAACCCCCTAGCGGGGGGGGGAATGAGCAGTTCTTC. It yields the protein CASSLEPPSGGGNEQFF.

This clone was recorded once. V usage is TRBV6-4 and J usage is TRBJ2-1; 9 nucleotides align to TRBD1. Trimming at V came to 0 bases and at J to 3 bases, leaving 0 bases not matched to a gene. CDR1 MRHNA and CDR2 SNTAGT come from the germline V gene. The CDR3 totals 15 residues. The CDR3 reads CASSDSTGGYNEQFF. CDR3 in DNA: TGTGCCAGCAGTGACTCGACAGGGGGCTACAATGAGCAGTTCTTC.

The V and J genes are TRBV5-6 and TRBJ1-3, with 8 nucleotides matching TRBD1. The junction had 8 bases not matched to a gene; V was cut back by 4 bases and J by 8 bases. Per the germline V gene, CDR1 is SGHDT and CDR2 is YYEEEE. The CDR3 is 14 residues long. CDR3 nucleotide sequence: TGTGCCAGCAGCCCCGGACAGGGCAGGGACACCATATATTTT. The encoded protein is CASSPGQGRDTIYF.

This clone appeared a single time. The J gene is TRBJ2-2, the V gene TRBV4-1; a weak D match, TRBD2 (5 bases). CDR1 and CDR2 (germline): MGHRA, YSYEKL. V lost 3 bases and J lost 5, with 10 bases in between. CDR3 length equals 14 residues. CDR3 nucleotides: TGCGCCAGCAGCCATAATCAGCGGACCGGGGAGCTGTTTTTT. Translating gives CASSHNQRTGELFF.

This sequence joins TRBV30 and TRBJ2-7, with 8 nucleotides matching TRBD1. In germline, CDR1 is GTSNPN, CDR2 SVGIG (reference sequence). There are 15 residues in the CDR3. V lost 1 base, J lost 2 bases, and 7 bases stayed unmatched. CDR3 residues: CAWSGDRGRAYEQYF. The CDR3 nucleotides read TGTGCCTGGAGTGGAGACAGGGGTCGGGCCTACGAGCAGTACTTC.

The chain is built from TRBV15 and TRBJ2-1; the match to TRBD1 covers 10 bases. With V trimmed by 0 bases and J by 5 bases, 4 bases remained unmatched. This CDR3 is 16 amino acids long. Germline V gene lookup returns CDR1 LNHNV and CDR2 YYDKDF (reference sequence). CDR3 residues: CATSRDRDRGNNEQFF. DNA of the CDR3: TGTGCCACCAGCAGAGATCGGGACAGGGGAAACAATGAGCAGTTCTTC.

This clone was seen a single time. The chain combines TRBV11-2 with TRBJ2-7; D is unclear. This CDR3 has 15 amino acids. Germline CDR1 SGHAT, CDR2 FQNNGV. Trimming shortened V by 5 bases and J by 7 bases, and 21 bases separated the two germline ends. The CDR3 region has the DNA TGTGCCAGCAGCCTAGGCCTACTCCAGGCGAGAGAGCAGTACTTC. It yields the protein CASSLGLLQAREQYF.

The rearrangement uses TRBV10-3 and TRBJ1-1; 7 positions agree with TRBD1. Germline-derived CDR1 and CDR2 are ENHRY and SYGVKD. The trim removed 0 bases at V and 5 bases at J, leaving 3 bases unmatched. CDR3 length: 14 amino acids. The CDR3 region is CAISESHRGTEAFF. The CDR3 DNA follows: TGTGCCATCAGTGAGTCCCACAGGGGAACTGAAGCTTTCTTT.

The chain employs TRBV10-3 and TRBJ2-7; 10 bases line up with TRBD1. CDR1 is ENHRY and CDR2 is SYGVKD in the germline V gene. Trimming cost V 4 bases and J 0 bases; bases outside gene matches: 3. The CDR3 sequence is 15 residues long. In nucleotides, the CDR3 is TGTGCCATCAGTGCCCGGGACAGGGGCTCCTACGAGCAGTACTTC. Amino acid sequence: CAISARDRGSYEQYF.

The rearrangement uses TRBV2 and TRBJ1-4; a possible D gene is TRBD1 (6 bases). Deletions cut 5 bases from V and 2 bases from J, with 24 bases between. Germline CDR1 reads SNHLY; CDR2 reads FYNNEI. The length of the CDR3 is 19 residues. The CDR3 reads CASSKRLVTGRWTNEKLFF. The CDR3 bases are TGTGCCAGCAGTAAACGTTTGGTAACAGGGCGCTGGACTAATGAAAAACTGTTTTTT. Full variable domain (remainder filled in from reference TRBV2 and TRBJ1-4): EPEVTQTPSHQVTQMGQEVILRCVPISNHLYFYWYRQILGQKVEFLVSFYNNEISEKSEIFDDQFSVERPDGSNFTLKIRSTKLEDSAMYFCASSKRLVTGRWTNEKLFFGSGTQLSVL.

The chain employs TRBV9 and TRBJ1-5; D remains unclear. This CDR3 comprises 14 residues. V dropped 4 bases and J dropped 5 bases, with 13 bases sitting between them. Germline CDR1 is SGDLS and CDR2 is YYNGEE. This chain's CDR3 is CASSTLSGDQPQHF. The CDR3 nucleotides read TGTGCCAGCAGCACATTAAGCGGCGATCAGCCCCAGCATTTT.

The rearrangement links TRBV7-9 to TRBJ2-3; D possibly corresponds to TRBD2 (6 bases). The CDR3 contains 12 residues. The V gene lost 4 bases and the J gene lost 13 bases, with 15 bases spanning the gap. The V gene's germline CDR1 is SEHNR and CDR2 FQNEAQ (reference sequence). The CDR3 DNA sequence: TGTGCCAGCAGCTCGGGTGCAACGGGGGAGTATTTT. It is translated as CASSSGATGEYF.

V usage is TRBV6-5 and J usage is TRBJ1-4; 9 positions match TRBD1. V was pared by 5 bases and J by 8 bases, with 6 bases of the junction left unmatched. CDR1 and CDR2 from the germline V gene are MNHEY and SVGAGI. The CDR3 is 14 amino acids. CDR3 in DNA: TGTGCCAGCAGTCCACAGGGGGCACTGGAAAAACTGTTTTTT. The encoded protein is CASSPQGALEKLFF.

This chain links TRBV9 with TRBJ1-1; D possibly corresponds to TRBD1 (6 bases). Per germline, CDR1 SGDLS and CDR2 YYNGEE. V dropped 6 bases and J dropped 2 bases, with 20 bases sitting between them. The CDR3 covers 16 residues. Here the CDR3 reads CASTFLPAGTNTEAFF. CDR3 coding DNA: TGTGCCAGCACCTTCCTACCTGCTGGGACAAACACTGAAGCTTTCTTT.

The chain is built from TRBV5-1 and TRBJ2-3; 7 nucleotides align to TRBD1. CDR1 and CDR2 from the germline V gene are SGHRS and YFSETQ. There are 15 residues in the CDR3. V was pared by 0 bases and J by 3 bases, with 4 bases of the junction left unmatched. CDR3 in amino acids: CASSLVGQLTDTQYF. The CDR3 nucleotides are TGCGCCAGCAGCTTGGTGGGACAGCTAACAGATACGCAGTATTTT.

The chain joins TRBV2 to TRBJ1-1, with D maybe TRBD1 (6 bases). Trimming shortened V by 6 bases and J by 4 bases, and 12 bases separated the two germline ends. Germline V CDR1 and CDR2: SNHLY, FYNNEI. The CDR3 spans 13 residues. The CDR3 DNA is TGTGCCAGCAGGGAACAGGGCGGCACTGAAGCTTTCTTT. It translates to CASREQGGTEAFF. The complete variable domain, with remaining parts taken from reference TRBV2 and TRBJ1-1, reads EPEVTQTPSHQVTQMGQEVILRCVPISNHLYFYWYRQILGQKVEFLVSFYNNEISEKSEIFDDQFSVERPDGSNFTLKIRSTKLEDSAMYFCASREQGGTEAFFGQGTRLTVV.

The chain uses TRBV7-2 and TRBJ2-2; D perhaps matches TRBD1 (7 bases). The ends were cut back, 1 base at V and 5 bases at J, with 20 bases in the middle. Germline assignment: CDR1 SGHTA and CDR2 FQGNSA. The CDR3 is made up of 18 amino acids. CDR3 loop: CASSLGGRGRGTTGELFF. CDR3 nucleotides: TGTGCCAGCAGCTTAGGGGGTCGGGGCAGGGGGACTACCGGGGAGCTGTTTTTT. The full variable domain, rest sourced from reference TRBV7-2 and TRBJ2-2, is GAGVSQSPSNKVTEKGKDVELRCDPISGHTALYWYRQSLGQGLEFLIYFQGNSAPDKSGLPSDRFSAERTGGSVSTLTIQRTQQEDSAVYLCASSLGGRGRGTTGELFFGEGSRLTVL.

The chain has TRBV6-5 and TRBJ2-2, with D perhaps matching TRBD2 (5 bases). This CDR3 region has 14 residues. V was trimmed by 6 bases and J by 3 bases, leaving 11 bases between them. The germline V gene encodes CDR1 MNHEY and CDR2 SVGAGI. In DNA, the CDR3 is TGTGCCAGCAGAACGACCGGGGACACCGGGGAGCTGTTTTTT. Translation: CASRTTGDTGELFF.

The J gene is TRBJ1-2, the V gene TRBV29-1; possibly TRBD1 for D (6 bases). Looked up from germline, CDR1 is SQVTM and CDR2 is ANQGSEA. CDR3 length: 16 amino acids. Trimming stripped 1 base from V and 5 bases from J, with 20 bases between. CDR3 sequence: CSVEVPQTGLFYGYTF. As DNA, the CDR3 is TGCAGCGTTGAAGTTCCCCAGACAGGACTTTTTTATGGCTACACCTTC. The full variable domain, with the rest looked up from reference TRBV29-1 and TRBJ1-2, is SAVISQKPSRDICQRGTSLTIQCQVDSQVTMMFWYRQQPGQSLTLIATANQGSEATYESGFVIDKFPISRPNLTFSTLTVSNMSPEDSSIYLCSVEVPQTGLFYGYTFGSGTRLTVV.

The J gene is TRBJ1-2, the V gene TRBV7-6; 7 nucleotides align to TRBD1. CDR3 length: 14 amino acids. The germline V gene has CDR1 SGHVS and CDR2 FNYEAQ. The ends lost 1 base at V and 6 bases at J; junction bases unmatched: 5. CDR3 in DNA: TGTGCCAGCAGCTTAGGACAAGGGGGCGATGGCTACACCTTC. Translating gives CASSLGQGGDGYTF.

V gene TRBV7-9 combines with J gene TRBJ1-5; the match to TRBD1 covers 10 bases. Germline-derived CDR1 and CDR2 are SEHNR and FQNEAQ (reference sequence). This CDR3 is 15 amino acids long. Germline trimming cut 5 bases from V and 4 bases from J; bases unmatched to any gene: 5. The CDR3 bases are TGTGCCAGCAGCCCCGGGACAGGGGAAAATCAGCCCCAGCATTTT. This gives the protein CASSPGTGENQPQHF. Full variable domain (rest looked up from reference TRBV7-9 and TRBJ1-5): DTGVSQNPRHKITKRGQNVTFRCDPISEHNRLYWYRQTLGQGPEFLTYFQNEAQLEKSRLLSDRFSAERPKGSFSTLEIQRTEQGDSAMYLCASSPGTGENQPQHFGDGTRLSIL.

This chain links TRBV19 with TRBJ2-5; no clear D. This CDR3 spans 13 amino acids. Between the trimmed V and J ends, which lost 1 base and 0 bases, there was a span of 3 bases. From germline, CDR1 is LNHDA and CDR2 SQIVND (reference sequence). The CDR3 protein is CASSIGDQETQYF. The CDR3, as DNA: TGTGCCAGTAGTATAGGAGACCAAGAGACCCAGTACTTC.

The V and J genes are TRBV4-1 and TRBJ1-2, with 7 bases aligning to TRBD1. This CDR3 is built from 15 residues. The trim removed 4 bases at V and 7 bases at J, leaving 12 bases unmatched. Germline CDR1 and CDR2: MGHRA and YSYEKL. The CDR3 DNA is TGCGCCAGCAGCCCCAGCACAGGTAGGGGGCTTGGCTACACCTTC. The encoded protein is CASSPSTGRGLGYTF.

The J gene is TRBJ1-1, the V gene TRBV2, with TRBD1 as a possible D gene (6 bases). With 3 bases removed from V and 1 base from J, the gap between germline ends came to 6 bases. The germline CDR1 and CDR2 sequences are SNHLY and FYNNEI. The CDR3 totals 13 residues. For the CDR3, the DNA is TGTGCCAGCAGTGACAGGGGGAACACTGAAGCTTTCTTT. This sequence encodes CASSDRGNTEAFF.